This is a list of T cell receptor beta chains from one sample in a study of blood T cell repertoires in COVID-19. Here immunoSEQ multiplex PCR was the method, and the copy in TCRdb shows in-frame clones only, minus some. Of about 180,000 clones listed, about 90% are singletons. The specimen sequenced was peripheral blood. These receptors came from a man between 65 and 80 years old with active or convalescent COVID-19. Each CDR3 is given with its conserved first and last residue. The D gene is left open where the match is weak. Expanded clones get a size class; other rows say once, few or many, or leave the size out.

v_gene: TRBV12-1
j_gene: TRBJ1-2
d_gene: .
abundance: .
CDR3aa: CASSFAHRANYGYTF

v_gene: TRBV5-1
j_gene: TRBJ2-7
d_gene: .
abundance: .
CDR3aa: CASSNRGGSYEQYF

v_gene: TRBV16
j_gene: TRBJ2-1
d_gene: .
abundance: .
CDR3aa: CASSQIQRTTSYNEQFF

v_gene: TRBV6-5
j_gene: TRBJ2-5
d_gene: .
abundance: .
CDR3aa: CASSYDHSGYQETQYF

v_gene: TRBV6-6
j_gene: TRBJ1-4
d_gene: .
abundance: .
CDR3aa: CASSTTGINEKLFF

v_gene: TRBV10-3
j_gene: TRBJ2-7
d_gene: TRBD1
abundance: .
CDR3aa: CAISDATGVTYEQYF

v_gene: TRBV29-1
j_gene: TRBJ2-1
d_gene: .
abundance: .
CDR3aa: CSVELVPYNEQFF

v_gene: TRBV10-2
j_gene: TRBJ1-5
d_gene: TRBD1
abundance: .
CDR3aa: CASSDFTGGKGNQPQHF

v_gene: TRBV7-2
j_gene: TRBJ1-1
d_gene: .
abundance: .
CDR3aa: CASSLRSGGDTEAFF

v_gene: TRBV7-3
j_gene: TRBJ2-7
d_gene: .
abundance: .
CDR3aa: CASSPGQGSSYEQYF

v_gene: TRBV12-3/TRBV12-4
j_gene: TRBJ2-7
d_gene: .
abundance: .
CDR3aa: CASSLSGIHEQYF

v_gene: TRBV29-1
j_gene: TRBJ2-7
d_gene: .
abundance: .
CDR3aa: CSVTLRDKITYEQYF

v_gene: TRBV2
j_gene: TRBJ2-6
d_gene: .
abundance: once
CDR3aa: CASTPDSSGANVLTF

v_gene: TRBV28
j_gene: TRBJ2-1
d_gene: TRBD1
abundance: .
CDR3aa: CASSSGTGGIDEQFF

v_gene: TRBV7-9
j_gene: TRBJ1-1
d_gene: .
abundance: .
CDR3aa: CASSLGGKNTEAFF

v_gene: TRBV18
j_gene: TRBJ1-5
d_gene: TRBD1
abundance: .
CDR3aa: CASSPGQGDQPQHF

v_gene: TRBV27
j_gene: TRBJ1-1
d_gene: .
abundance: .
CDR3aa: CASSLWGENTEAFF

v_gene: TRBV5-4
j_gene: TRBJ1-2
d_gene: .
abundance: .
CDR3aa: CASSLGQDYGYTF

v_gene: TRBV14
j_gene: TRBJ2-1
d_gene: TRBD2
abundance: .
CDR3aa: CASSQDQRLAVYNEQFF

v_gene: TRBV6-5
j_gene: TRBJ1-1
d_gene: TRBD1
abundance: .
CDR3aa: CASSTTGRYTEAFF

v_gene: TRBV18
j_gene: TRBJ1-1
d_gene: .
abundance: few
CDR3aa: CASSPEGGGSWGAFF

v_gene: TRBV2
j_gene: TRBJ1-2
d_gene: .
abundance: .
CDR3aa: CASRVTVYTF

v_gene: TRBV27
j_gene: TRBJ2-7
d_gene: TRBD1
abundance: .
CDR3aa: CASSSTGGYEQYF

v_gene: TRBV9
j_gene: TRBJ1-2
d_gene: .
abundance: .
CDR3aa: CASSVEVGRGGYTF

v_gene: TRBV19
j_gene: TRBJ1-4
d_gene: .
abundance: .
CDR3aa: CASSISASGSEKLFF

v_gene: TRBV3-1/TRBV3-2
j_gene: TRBJ2-1
d_gene: TRBD2
abundance: .
CDR3aa: CASSQGRRTSGSKQFF

v_gene: TRBV6-5
j_gene: TRBJ1-2
d_gene: TRBD1
abundance: .
CDR3aa: CASSYRQGARYGYTF

v_gene: TRBV5-8
j_gene: TRBJ2-2
d_gene: .
abundance: .
CDR3aa: CASSLPGVPIGGELFF

v_gene: TRBV9
j_gene: TRBJ2-7
d_gene: TRBD1
abundance: .
CDR3aa: CASSTGQGTVPYEQYF

v_gene: TRBV28
j_gene: TRBJ2-3
d_gene: .
abundance: .
CDR3aa: CASSPGSTDTQYF

v_gene: TRBV28
j_gene: TRBJ1-4
d_gene: .
abundance: .
CDR3aa: CASSPGGRWEKLFF

v_gene: TRBV3-1/TRBV3-2
j_gene: TRBJ2-4
d_gene: .
abundance: .
CDR3aa: CASSQMTQLAKNIQYF

v_gene: TRBV18
j_gene: TRBJ2-2
d_gene: .
abundance: .
CDR3aa: CASSLLDSENTGELFF

v_gene: TRBV7-2
j_gene: TRBJ2-7
d_gene: .
abundance: .
CDR3aa: CASSSRSQIPDEQYF

v_gene: TRBV5-1
j_gene: TRBJ2-5
d_gene: .
abundance: once
CDR3aa: CASSPTGGPQETQYF

v_gene: TRBV7-6
j_gene: TRBJ1-5
d_gene: .
abundance: .
CDR3aa: CASSAGLLTPYSNQPQHF

v_gene: TRBV6-5
j_gene: TRBJ1-5
d_gene: .
abundance: .
CDR3aa: CASSPSTGYQPQHF

v_gene: TRBV12-3/TRBV12-4
j_gene: TRBJ1-4
d_gene: .
abundance: .
CDR3aa: CASSFHQRRKLFF

v_gene: TRBV28
j_gene: TRBJ1-4
d_gene: .
abundance: .
CDR3aa: CASRSGSLGNEKLFF

v_gene: TRBV19
j_gene: TRBJ2-1
d_gene: TRBD1
abundance: .
CDR3aa: CASSTGQPSSYNEQFF

v_gene: TRBV3-1/TRBV3-2
j_gene: TRBJ2-3
d_gene: .
abundance: .
CDR3aa: CASSPMGDTQYF

v_gene: TRBV27
j_gene: TRBJ1-2
d_gene: TRBD1
abundance: .
CDR3aa: CATRGTGGPNYGYTF

v_gene: TRBV6-5
j_gene: TRBJ2-7
d_gene: TRBD2
abundance: .
CDR3aa: CASRQGLAGVYEQYF

v_gene: TRBV15
j_gene: TRBJ2-7
d_gene: .
abundance: .
CDR3aa: CATSGSPGGDLAEQYF

v_gene: TRBV28
j_gene: TRBJ1-1
d_gene: TRBD1
abundance: .
CDR3aa: CASSLWTGSMNTEAFF